This T cell receptor beta chain comes out of a study of response to subunit inactivated influenza vaccine. The V gene lost 6 bases and the J gene lost 4 bases, with 16 bases spanning the gap. The CDR3 is made up of 14 amino acids. Germline V lookup: CDR1 DFQATT, CDR2 SNEGSKA (reference sequence). As concerns this clonotype: Its antigen is unidentified.

Study findings and constraints: Authors suggested that a seasonal influenza vaccination recruits few new T cells each time.

TCRdb re-derived calls from the RT-PCR reads in MiXCR, one entry per CDR3 protein. This table has about 520,000 distinct CDR3 sequences, roughly 25% appearing once. The receptor was isolated from a man in his forties or fifties who received an inactivated influenza vaccine. This chain links TRBV20-1 with TRBJ2-1; possibly TRBD2 for D (5 bases). The sequencing here drew on CD4+ T cells sorted from PBMCs, taken 5 days after vaccination. As DNA, the CDR3 is TGCAGTGCCCCTAGCACCCGCGGGTACAATGAGCAGTTCTTC. This codes for CSAPSTRGYNEQFF.